These 9 T cell receptor beta chains were sequenced from one sample in a study of PD-1 blockade in classical Hodgkin lymphoma. The protocol was immunoSEQ multiplex PCR, while the TCRdb copy is restricted to in-frame clones and leaves out a portion. The sample consists of roughly 51,000 clones, around 76% of them appearing once. Specified time point: cycle 4 day 1 (C4D1), after less than seven weeks of nivolumab. The patients all showed relapse after autologous stem cell transplantation, while their brentuximab vedotin exposure varied. The sample here was peripheral blood mononuclear cells (PBMCs), taken before the fourth cycle of nivolumab. The receptors were gathered from a human donor with classical Hodgkin lymphoma.

The chain is built from TRBV11-2 and TRBJ2-7, with D possibly being TRBD1 (6 bases). V was shortened by 5 bases and J by 6 bases, with 14 bases between the two germline ends. This CDR3 has 13 amino acids. Germline CDR1 SGHAT, CDR2 FQNNGV. Here the CDR3 reads CASSTGQSAEQYF. The DNA for the CDR3 is TGTGCCAGCAGCACCGGACAGTCAGCCGAGCAGTACTTC.

The chain couples TRBV5-6 to TRBJ1-4; a possible D gene is TRBD1 (5 bases). CDR3 length equals 17 residues. Germline V gene sequence: CDR1 SGHDT, CDR2 YYEEEE. V lost 0 bases and J 4 bases, leaving 16 bases between the germline ends. The CDR3 DNA sequence: TGTGCCAGCAGCTTGGCCCACCAAGGGGTTAATAATGAAAAACTGTTTTTT. Its protein is CASSLAHQGVNNEKLFF.

CDR3 bases: TGTGCCAGCAGTTACTCAGTGAACACTGAAGCTTTCTTT. Residues: CASSYSVNTEAFF. This sequence joins TRBV6-5 and TRBJ1-1; D uncertain. The CDR3 loop spans 13 amino acids. Germline CDR1 is MNHEY and CDR2 is SVGAGI. Trimming shortened V by 0 bases and J by 0 bases, and 2 bases separated the two germline ends.

V is TRBV7-9 and J is TRBJ2-6; D remains ambiguous. The V end lost 5 bases, the J end lost 0 bases, and 8 bases lay between the germline ends. The CDR3 loop spans 15 amino acids. Per the germline V gene, CDR1 is SEHNR and CDR2 is FQNEAQ (reference sequence). The CDR3 here is CASSDTDSGANVLTF. DNA of the CDR3: TGTGCCAGCAGCGACACAGACTCTGGGGCCAACGTCCTGACTTTC.

The rearrangement uses TRBV7-9 and TRBJ1-1; TRBD1 matches at 7 bases. V was clipped by 3 bases and J by 11 bases; unmatched bases: 12. CDR3 length: 14 amino acids. From germline, CDR1 is SEHNR and CDR2 FQNEAQ (reference sequence). CDR3: CASSLNRDSLGAFF. The CDR3 nucleotides are TGTGCCAGCAGCTTGAACCGGGACAGCCTTGGGGCTTTCTTT.

J is TRBJ2-7 and V is TRBV5-1; possibly TRBD1 or TRBD2 for D (6 bases each). Per germline, CDR1 SGHRS and CDR2 YFSETQ. This CDR3 comprises 14 residues. V was cut by 0 bases and J by 4 bases, with 11 bases left in between. CDR3 coding DNA: TGCGCCAGCAGCTTGGTAGGGGGGAAATACGAGCAGTACTTC. Amino acid sequence: CASSLVGGKYEQYF. Filled out from reference TRBV5-1 and TRBJ2-7, the complete variable domain reads KAGVTQTPRYLIKTRGQQVTLSCSPISGHRSVSWYQQTPGQGLQFLFEYFSETQRNKGNFPGRFSGRQFSNSRSEMNVSTLELGDSALYLCASSLVGGKYEQYFGPGTRLTVT.

This clone was observed a single time. The chain employs TRBV5-1 and TRBJ2-2, with TRBD1 identical over 7 bases. Germline-derived CDR1 and CDR2 are SGHRS and YFSETQ. V trimming: 5 bases; J trimming: 0 bases; junction bases outside the gene matches: 4. The CDR3 is 15 amino acids. CDR3 residues: CASRTQGANTGELFF. CDR3 coding DNA: TGCGCCAGCAGAACCCAGGGGGCGAACACCGGGGAGCTGTTTTTT.

This clone was recorded many times. This chain links TRBV19 with TRBJ2-3; 11 bases align to TRBD2. V shed 1 base and J 6 bases; nucleotides not matched to a gene: 3. Per germline, CDR1 LNHDA and CDR2 SQIVND (reference sequence). The CDR3 totals 15 residues. The CDR3, as DNA: TGTGCCAGTAGTATAGGACTAGCGGGATTGGATACGCAGTATTTT. This translates into CASSIGLAGLDTQYF. The full variable domain, rest sourced from reference TRBV19 and TRBJ2-3, is DGGITQSPKYLFRKEGQNVTLSCEQNLNHDAMYWYRQDPGQGLRLIYYSQIVNDFQKGDIAEGYSVSREKKESFPLTVTSAQKNPTAFYLCASSIGLAGLDTQYFGPGTRLTVL.

In regard to this clone: The same CDR3 also results from other DNA sequences found in this sample. CDR3 residues: CASSLDMNTEAFF. The CDR3 DNA follows: TGTGCCAGCAGCTTGGACATGAACACTGAAGCTTTCTTT. J is TRBJ1-1 and V is TRBV7-9; D perhaps matches TRBD1 (5 bases). Germline lookup yields CDR1 SEHNR and CDR2 FQNEAQ (reference sequence). The CDR3 spans 13 residues. Trimming shortened V by 3 bases and J by 0 bases, and 5 bases separated the two germline ends.